This TCR beta chain came from a study of T cells in Graves' hyperthyroidism and ophthalmopathy. Study-wide background: The blood sample was taken at first diagnosis, before treatment began.

The study defined stable Graves' hyperthyroidism as no ophthalmopathy progression within 18 months. An approximately 10 ml volume of fresh peripheral blood provided the PBMCs. The CDR3 contains 14 residues. The ends lost 1 base at V and 6 bases at J; junction bases unmatched: 4. Looked up from germline, CDR1 is LGHDT and CDR2 is YNNKEL (reference sequence). Study-level findings and limits: Blood also held most thyroid clonotypes expanded beyond 0.001.

RNA transcripts were the template for amplifying TCR beta CDR3 regions. First-round RT-PCR with HTBI primers amplified the TCR CDR3 region. TCRdb independently ran MiXCR on the multiplex PCR reads; one entry per CDR3 protein. This table has about 420,000 distinct CDR3 sequences, roughly an eighth appearing once. The sample holds many counts of this clonotype. Its antigen is still unknown. The origin of this receptor is a woman between 18 and 29 years old with Graves' hyperthyroidism. This chain connects TRBV3-1 to TRBJ1-1; TRBD1 matches 8 bases. The sample taken for sequencing was blood. Here the CDR3 reads CASSQGTGIAEAFF. CDR3 in DNA: TGTGCCAGCAGCCAAGGGACAGGGATCGCTGAAGCTTTCTTT.